This T cell receptor beta chain was obtained from a study of shared clonotypes between healthy human individuals. Background on the study: Per donor, CD8 memory used one plate, CD8 naive used two, CD4 memory used three and CD4 naive used three.

Tens of thousands of T cell genomes, or around 180 ng DNA, went into the sorted-subset replicate PCRs. Per the original data handling: Filtering of immunoSEQ junctional sequences could not match full-length read filtering. Clones were sequenced by immunoSEQ multiplex PCR, and TCRdb holds only the in-frame ones, with some missing. V, J and clone size are those of that table, while D and trimming were read from the DNA. The sample contains roughly 590,000 clones, over 95% of which appear only once. CD45RO negativity and positive selection for CCR7 defined naive CD8 cells, a population that excluded terminally differentiated effector memory CD45RA+ cells. Everyone who donated was a Caucasian adult who lived in Nashville, Tennessee. CDR1 PRHDT and CDR2 FYEKMQ come from the germline V gene (reference sequence). Between the trimmed V and J ends, which lost 3 bases and 7 bases, there was a span of 9 bases. The CDR3 totals 12 residues.

This TCR derives from a woman between 25 and 40 years old in good health. The sample comprised naive CD8+ T cells sorted from blood. This chain links TRBV13 with TRBJ1-1, with D hard to call. The CDR3 region is CASSFPGFEAFF. As DNA, the CDR3 is TGTGCCAGCAGCTTTCCGGGTTTTGAAGCTTTCTTT.